This T cell receptor (beta chain) came from a study of T cell responses to AZD1222 COVID-19 vaccine. Study-level findings and limits: Just a handful of AZD1222 recipients tested seropositive at baseline. Spike was spanned by vaccine-associated CD4 TCRs, with dominance at 160-218 and 743-854.

Clones were sequenced by immunoSEQ multiplex PCR, and TCRdb holds only the in-frame ones, with some missing. The sample shows about 110,000 clones, roughly 87% of them seen only once. The CDR3 totals 14 residues. V was cut by 3 bases and J by 2 bases, with 9 bases left in between. The germline gives CDR1 KGHDR, CDR2 SFDVKD. Pooled together were second doses at about 4 or about 12 weeks. In regard to this clone: As yet, its antigen is unknown.

This sequence originates from an adult who received the AZD1222 COVID-19 vaccine. The chain employs TRBV24-1 and TRBJ1-2, with D uncertain. Sequenced material: peripheral blood, taken 28 days after the second AZD1222 dose. The CDR3 is CATSDPATNYGYTF. CDR3 nucleotide sequence: TGTGCCACCAGTGATCCCGCCACCAACTATGGCTACACCTTC.